The next 10 T cell receptor beta chains were all read from a single sample in a study of T cells in Graves' hyperthyroidism and ophthalmopathy. TCR beta CDR3 region amplification was performed from RNA transcripts. The study used the HTBI primer set for a first-round RT-PCR of the TCR CDR3. TCRdb called the multiplex PCR reads again in MiXCR, with one record for every CDR3 protein. The repertoire holds 300,000 to 400,000 distinct CDR3 sequences, with roughly 23% as singletons. Sequencing was performed on blood. These TCRs come from a woman in her forties or fifties with Graves' hyperthyroidism.

The V gene is TRBV12-3 or TRBV12-4, the J gene TRBJ1-2; D ambiguous. The ends were cut back, 5 bases at V and 6 bases at J, with 13 bases in the middle. The CDR3 loop spans 13 amino acids. The CDR3 bases are TGTGCCAGCAGTCGCGGTGGGGTGAATGGCTACACCTTC. This encodes CASSRGGVNGYTF.

This clonotype was recorded many times. J is TRBJ2-7 and V is TRBV20-1, with 8 bases fitting TRBD2. Looked up from germline, CDR1 is DFQATT and CDR2 is SNEGSKA (reference sequence). V shed 0 bases, J shed 0 bases, and the junction held 13 bases outside the gene matches. This CDR3 contains 18 residues. The CDR3 DNA reads as TGCAGTGCTAGAGATTGGACTAGCCGCATTACTAGCTCCTACGAGCAGTACTTC. Translating it yields CSARDWTSRITSSYEQYF.

This clonotype has a count of ten or more. The V call is TRBV30, the J call TRBJ1-3; a weak D match, TRBD1 (6 bases). The CDR3 contains 15 residues. The germline gives CDR1 GTSNPN, CDR2 SVGIG (reference sequence). V lost 4 bases, J lost 0 bases, and 13 bases lay in between. In nucleotides, the CDR3 is TGTGCCTGGAAGACAGGCCCCCTCTCTGGAAACACCATATATTTT. This sequence encodes CAWKTGPLSGNTIYF.

The rearrangement links TRBV5-1 to TRBJ2-5, with 8 positions matching TRBD1. The CDR3 runs 18 residues. Germline trimming cut 2 bases from V and 0 bases from J; bases unmatched to any gene: 12. Germline V gene lookup returns CDR1 SGHRS and CDR2 YFSETQ. The CDR3 sequence: CASSLYPRGLGDQETQYF. In DNA, the CDR3 is TGCGCCAGCAGCTTATATCCCAGGGGGCTGGGAGACCAAGAGACCCAGTACTTC.

The sample holds many counts of this clonotype. V usage is TRBV5-1 and J usage is TRBJ2-2; D perhaps matches TRBD1 (6 bases). The CDR3 is 16 amino acids. V lost 1 base, J lost 4 bases, and 14 bases lay in between. Per the germline V gene, CDR1 is SGHRS and CDR2 is YFSETQ. Written as DNA, the CDR3 is TGCGCCAGCAGCTTGCGCGCAGGGGCGTTCACCGGGGAGCTGTTTTTT. Translation gives CASSLRAGAFTGELFF.

This clonotype was seen ten or more times. The chain's CDR3 is CASSLAGSGRLSEQFF. Written as DNA, the CDR3 is TGTGCCAGCAGCCTCGCTGGTAGCGGGAGACTGAGTGAGCAGTTCTTC. The V call is TRBV5-5, the J call TRBJ2-1; 9 positions match TRBD2. The ends lost 4 bases at V and 9 bases at J; junction bases unmatched: 14. CDR1 is SGHKS and CDR2 is YYEKEE in the germline V gene (reference sequence). The CDR3 is 16 amino acids.

This clonotype was picked up many times. The rearrangement uses TRBV18 and TRBJ1-1; D unclear. V lost 2 bases to trimming and J lost 11 bases, with 18 bases between them. The CDR3 length is 14 residues. Germline lookup yields CDR1 KGHSH and CDR2 LQKENI. The CDR3 coding sequence is TGTGCCAGCTCACCAGGGTCGGCGCTTTTTGGTGCTTTCTTT. It codes for CASSPGSALFGAFF.

This clonotype was seen ten or more times. The chain combines TRBV7-6 with TRBJ2-5; D is possibly TRBD1 (5 bases). From germline, CDR1 is SGHVS and CDR2 FNYEAQ. With 2 bases removed from V and 2 bases from J, the gap between germline ends came to 18 bases. This CDR3 spans 17 amino acids. The CDR3 spells CASSLRQGWVGQETQYF. In DNA, the CDR3 is TGTGCCAGCAGCTTAAGGCAGGGATGGGTTGGGCAAGAGACCCAGTACTTC.

The chain joins TRBV9 to TRBJ1-2, with a possible D match to TRBD1 (6 bases). This CDR3 comprises 13 residues. The V end was cut by 6 bases, the J end by 8 bases, with 17 bases between. CDR1 and CDR2 (germline): SGDLS, YYNGEE. In DNA form, the CDR3 reads TGTGCCAGCAAGACCCAGGGGTCGCGAGGCTACACCTTC. Protein sequence: CASKTQGSRGYTF.

Many counts were recorded for this clonotype. This rearrangement joins TRBV2 to TRBJ2-3, with D possibly TRBD1 on 6 matching bases. This CDR3 has 14 amino acids. Trimming left V 4 bases short and J 2 bases short, with 10 bases between. CDR1 and CDR2 from the germline V gene are SNHLY and FYNNEI. In DNA form, the CDR3 reads TGTGCCAGCAGTGCACGGACAGACACAGATACGCAGTATTTT. It specifies CASSARTDTDTQYF.